This T cell receptor beta chain emerged from a study of neurological immune-mediated disorders. TCRdb recomputed calls from the 5' RACE reads with MiXCR, one row per CDR3 protein. The sample has under 130,000 distinct CDR3 sequences, approximately 11% seen once; the top ten hold 3.1%. This clonotype showed up many times. Time point of the sample: longitudinal time-point 3. Sequencing was carried out using PBMCs. The receptor was derived from a female donor with HTLV-1-associated myelopathy (HAM/TSP).

This CDR3 is CASLIDDSYGYTF. In DNA, the CDR3 is TGTGCCAGCTTAATCGACGACAGCTATGGCTACACCTTC. V usage is TRBV7-9 and J usage is TRBJ1-2; D possibly corresponds to TRBD1 (5 bases). The germline CDR1 and CDR2 sequences are SEHNR and FQNEAQ (reference sequence). V was pared by 8 bases and J by 4 bases, with 14 bases between. CDR3 length: 13 amino acids.